Each of the 16 T cell receptor beta chains below was sequenced from the same sample in a study of human T cells and chemical hapten exposure. MiXCR, applied by TCRdb to the RACE reads, yields one record per CDR3 protein. The sample yields about 40,000 distinct CDR3 sequences, approximately 3.4% seen once. The time point here: patch test 2, 6 weeks after DPC sensitization. The treatment denotes: therapeutic diphenylcyclopropenone sensitization with weekly scalp DPC. The sequencing used whole blood, collected in connection with sensitization to the hapten diphenylcyclopropenone (DPC). These receptors were obtained from a man aged 40-49 years with alopecia areata. Some clones in this sample may be carry-over from other donors' samples.

This clonotype occurred many times. The chain is built from TRBV6-5 and TRBJ2-6, with 8 bases matching TRBD1. CDR3 length: 17 amino acids. Trimming removed 2 bases from V and 0 bases from J; junction bases left unmatched: 3. Germline loops: CDR1 MNHEY, CDR2 SVGAGI. The CDR3 loop reads CASSYGTGTSGANVLTF. The CDR3 nucleotides read TGTGCCAGCAGTTACGGGACAGGCACCTCTGGGGCCAACGTCCTGACTTTC.

The table lists this clonotype with many counts. V gene TRBV10-2 combines with J gene TRBJ2-5; 9 bases match TRBD2. With V trimmed by 4 bases and J by 4 bases, 10 bases remained unmatched. Germline V CDR1 and CDR2: WSHSY, SAAADI. This CDR3 has 16 amino acids. DNA of the CDR3: TGCGCCAGCAGTGGAGAAGGGCTAGCGGGAATAGAGACCCAGTACTTC. Protein product: CASSGEGLAGIETQYF.

This clonotype was observed many times. The chain employs TRBV5-5 and TRBJ2-7; D is possibly TRBD2 (6 bases). The length of the CDR3 is 14 residues. Germline V gene sequence: CDR1 SGHKS, CDR2 YYEKEE (reference sequence). Trimming left V 1 base short and J 5 bases short, with 13 bases between. The DNA for the CDR3 is TGTGCCAGCAGCTTGATGGTCGGGAGAAACGAGCAGTACTTC. As protein: CASSLMVGRNEQYF.

This clonotype has a count of ten or more. Here the CDR3 DNA reads TGTGCCAGCAGTTCGACAGGGGACACTGAAGCTTTCTTT. This encodes CASSSTGDTEAFF. The chain employs TRBV12-3 or TRBV12-4 and TRBJ1-1, with 8 bases lining up with TRBD1. Trimming took 4 bases from V and 3 from J; bases not matched to a gene: 1. The CDR3 totals 13 residues.

In this sample, this clonotype turned up many times. The chain combines TRBV2 with TRBJ1-1; 11 nucleotides align to TRBD1. Trimming cost V 5 bases and J 8 bases; bases outside gene matches: 7. The germline V gene has CDR1 SNHLY and CDR2 FYNNEI. This CDR3 spans 14 amino acids. CDR3 protein: CASSWDRGLKEAFF. CDR3 coding DNA: TGTGCCAGCAGTTGGGACAGGGGGTTGAAGGAAGCTTTCTTT.

This clonotype has a count of ten or more. This chain links TRBV20-1 with TRBJ1-5; D uncertain. CDR1 and CDR2 from the germline V gene are DFQATT and SNEGSKA (reference sequence). The ends were cut back, 0 bases at V and 4 bases at J, with 7 bases in the middle. The CDR3 extends over 13 amino acids. CDR3 loop: CSARETQNQPQHF. DNA of the CDR3: TGCAGTGCTAGAGAAACGCAGAATCAGCCCCAGCATTTT.

This clonotype was detected only a few times. The J gene is TRBJ2-3, the V gene TRBV6-5; 10 positions match TRBD2. Per germline, CDR1 MNHEY and CDR2 SVGAGI. The CDR3 covers 16 residues. With 0 bases clipped from V and 3 bases from J, the junction kept 3 bases outside the gene matches. Written as DNA, the CDR3 is TGTGCCAGCAGTTACTCTGCTAGCGGGAGAACAGATACGCAGTATTTT. Its translation: CASSYSASGRTDTQYF.

This clonotype was recorded many times. V usage is TRBV6-5 and J usage is TRBJ2-1; 9 bases agree with TRBD1. The germline V gene encodes CDR1 MNHEY and CDR2 SVGAGI. The CDR3 contains 15 residues. V shed 6 bases, J shed 3 bases, and the junction held 6 bases outside the gene matches. CDR3 in amino acids: CASRVRDRVYNEQFF. CDR3 sequence (DNA): TGTGCCAGCAGGGTCCGGGACAGGGTCTACAATGAGCAGTTCTTC.

The sample holds many counts of this clonotype. J is TRBJ2-7 and V is TRBV7-2, with D unresolved. Germline V gene lookup returns CDR1 SGHTA and CDR2 FQGNSA. There are 15 residues in the CDR3. V lost 3 bases to trimming and J lost 7 bases, with 19 bases between them. The CDR3 reads CASSLDGQIGREQYF. CDR3 nucleotides: TGTGCCAGCAGCTTGGATGGCCAAATAGGCCGGGAGCAGTACTTC.

This clonotype appeared many times. The V gene is TRBV7-9, the J gene TRBJ1-1, with D possibly matching TRBD1 (6 bases). The V end lost 2 bases, the J end lost 5 bases, and 18 bases lay between the germline ends. Per germline, CDR1 SEHNR and CDR2 FQNEAQ (reference sequence). The CDR3 extends over 16 amino acids. The CDR3 bases are TGTGCCAGCAGCTTATTAGGGGGGACCGGACGAACTGAAGCTTTCTTT. Translating gives CASSLLGGTGRTEAFF.

In its sample, this clonotype was seen many times. V usage is TRBV15 and J usage is TRBJ2-1, with TRBD2 matching 9 bases. There are 14 residues in the CDR3. Trimming at V came to 2 bases and at J to 10 bases, leaving 6 bases not matched to a gene. Germline CDR1 reads LNHNV; CDR2 reads YYDKDF (reference sequence). The DNA for the CDR3 is TGTGCCACCAGCAGACTAGCGGGACAAAGGGAGCAGTTCTTC. Translated: CATSRLAGQREQFF.

The chain uses TRBV7-3 and TRBJ1-5, with 9 nucleotides matching TRBD1. This CDR3 comprises 19 residues. Unmatched junction bases numbered 20, after V lost 5 bases and J lost 6 bases. In germline, CDR1 is SGHTA, CDR2 FQGTGA. This chain's CDR3 is CASSPVPGQGPTFVQPQHF. In DNA form, the CDR3 reads TGTGCCAGCAGCCCCGTCCCGGGACAGGGTCCAACTTTCGTTCAGCCCCAGCATTTT.

The V and J genes are TRBV5-1 and TRBJ1-1; D remains ambiguous. The germline CDR1 and CDR2 sequences are SGHRS and YFSETQ. This CDR3 has 13 amino acids. V shed 0 bases and J shed 7 bases, with 10 bases lying between them. The CDR3 loop reads CASSLGTAYEAFF. The CDR3 DNA sequence: TGCGCCAGCAGCTTGGGTACAGCTTATGAAGCTTTCTTT.

The chain couples TRBV12-3 or TRBV12-4 to TRBJ1-2; D not certain. The CDR3 extends over 12 amino acids. Trimming cost V 2 bases and J 4 bases, with 5 bases left between them. The CDR3 coding sequence is TGTGCCAGCAGTTTAAGGGTCTATGGCTACACCTTC. Translating it yields CASSLRVYGYTF.

This clonotype was picked up many times. DNA for the CDR3: TGTGCCAGCACCCGCGGGGGACTAGGGGGGTACGAGCAGTACTTC. As protein: CASTRGGLGGYEQYF. The rearrangement links TRBV12-3 or TRBV12-4 to TRBJ2-7, with 8 bases fitting TRBD2. The CDR3 is 15 amino acids. Losses at the gene ends were 7 bases for V and 4 bases for J; bases not matched to a gene: 12.

This clonotype was detected once. The V and J genes are TRBV6-2 or TRBV6-3 and TRBJ1-1; no firm D call. CDR1 and CDR2 from the germline V gene are MNHEY and SVGEGT. V lost 0 bases, J lost 3 bases, and 5 bases lay in between. The length of the CDR3 is 13 residues. Here the CDR3 reads CASSYSRDTEAFF. DNA of the CDR3: TGTGCCAGCAGTTACTCGCGGGACACTGAAGCTTTCTTT.